The source of this TCR beta chain is a study of CD8 T cells in Susac syndrome. Negative isolation was used for CD8+ and CD4+ T cells, and FACS enrichment was applied to TEMRA cells. Random hexamers primed reverse transcription of about 0.45 to 1 ug RNA. MiXCR was run by TCRdb on the immunoSEQ multiplex PCR reads, yielding one entry per CDR3 protein. Here the sample spans roughly 80,000 distinct CDR3 sequences, around 90% being singletons. Trimming took 0 bases from V and 3 from J; bases not matched to a gene: 4. The CDR3 extends over 17 amino acids. Per germline, CDR1 ENHRY and CDR2 SYGVKD. The gene calls are TRBV10-3 and TRBJ2-1; 11 positions match TRBD2. This clonotype was obtained from a human donor with multiple sclerosis. The sequenced material came from CD8+ T cells from PBMCs. The CDR3 is CAISESVAGGLYNEQFF. CDR3 DNA: TGTGCCATCAGTGAGTCCGTAGCGGGGGGGCTCTACAATGAGCAGTTCTTC.